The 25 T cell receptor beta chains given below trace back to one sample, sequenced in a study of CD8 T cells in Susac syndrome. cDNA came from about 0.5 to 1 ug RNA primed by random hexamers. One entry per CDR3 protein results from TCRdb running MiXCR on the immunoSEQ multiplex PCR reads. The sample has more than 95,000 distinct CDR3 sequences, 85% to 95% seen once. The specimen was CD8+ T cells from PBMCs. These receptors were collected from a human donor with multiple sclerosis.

CDR3 loop: CASSPARQGPNSPLHF. The CDR3 region has the DNA TGTGCCAGCAGTCCTGCCCGTCAGGGGCCTAATTCACCCCTCCACTTT. The gene calls are TRBV28 and TRBJ1-6; D is possibly TRBD1 (6 bases). V was trimmed by 5 bases and J by 6 bases, leaving 17 bases between them. Germline V gives CDR1 MDHEN, CDR2 SYDVKM. The CDR3 is 16 residues long.

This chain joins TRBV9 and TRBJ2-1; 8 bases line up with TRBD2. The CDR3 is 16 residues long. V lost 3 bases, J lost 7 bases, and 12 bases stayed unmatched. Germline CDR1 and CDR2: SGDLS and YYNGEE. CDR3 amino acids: CASSASPGLAGNEQFF. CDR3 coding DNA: TGTGCCAGCAGCGCCTCCCCCGGGCTAGCGGGTAATGAGCAGTTCTTC.

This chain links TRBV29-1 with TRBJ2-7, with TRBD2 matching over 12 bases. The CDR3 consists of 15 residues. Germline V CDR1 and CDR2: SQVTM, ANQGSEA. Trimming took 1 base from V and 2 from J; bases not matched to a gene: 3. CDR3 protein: CSVEASGRDPYEQYV. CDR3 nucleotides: TGCAGCGTTGAAGCTAGCGGGAGGGACCCCTACGAGCAGTACGTC.

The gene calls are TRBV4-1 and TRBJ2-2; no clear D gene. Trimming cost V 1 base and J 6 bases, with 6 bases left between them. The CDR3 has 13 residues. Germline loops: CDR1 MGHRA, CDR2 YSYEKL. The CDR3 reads CASSQVIPGELFF. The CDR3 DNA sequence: TGCGCCAGCAGCCAAGTTATACCCGGGGAGCTGTTTTTT.

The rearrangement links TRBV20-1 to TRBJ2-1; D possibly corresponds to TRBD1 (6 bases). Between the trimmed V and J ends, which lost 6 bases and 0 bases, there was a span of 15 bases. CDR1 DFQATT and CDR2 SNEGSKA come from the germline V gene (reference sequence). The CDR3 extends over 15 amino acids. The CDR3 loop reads CSADPPDSSYNEQFF. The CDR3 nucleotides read TGCAGTGCCGATCCTCCGGACAGCTCCTACAATGAGCAGTTCTTC.

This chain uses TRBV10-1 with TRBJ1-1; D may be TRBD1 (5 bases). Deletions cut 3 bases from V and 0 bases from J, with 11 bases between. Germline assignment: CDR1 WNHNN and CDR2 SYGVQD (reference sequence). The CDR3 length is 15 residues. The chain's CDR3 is CASSDRQSLNTEAFF. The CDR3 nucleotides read TGCGCCAGCAGTGACAGACAGTCCCTGAACACTGAAGCTTTCTTT.

CDR3 in DNA: TGTGCCAGCAGCTCCCTGGCGGGATACCGAATGGATACGCAGTATTTT. Residues: CASSSLAGYRMDTQYF. The chain recombines TRBV7-8 with TRBJ2-3, with D perhaps matching TRBD2 (6 bases). With 4 bases removed from V and 6 bases from J, the gap between germline ends came to 20 bases. The CDR3 has 16 amino acids. Germline V gene sequence: CDR1 SGHVS, CDR2 FQNEAQ.

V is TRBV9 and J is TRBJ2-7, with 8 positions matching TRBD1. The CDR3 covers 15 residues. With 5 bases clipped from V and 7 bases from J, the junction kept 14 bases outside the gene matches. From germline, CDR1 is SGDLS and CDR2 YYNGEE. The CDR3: CASSLRVGQGEEQYF. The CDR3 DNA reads TGTGCCAGCAGTCTAAGGGTAGGACAGGGAGAAGAGCAGTACTTC.

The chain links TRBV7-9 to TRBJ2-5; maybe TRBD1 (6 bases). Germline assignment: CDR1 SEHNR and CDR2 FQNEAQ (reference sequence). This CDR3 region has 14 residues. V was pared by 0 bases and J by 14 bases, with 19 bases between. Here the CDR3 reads CASSLAWTAPPIYF. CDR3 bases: TGTGCCAGCAGCTTAGCCTGGACAGCTCCTCCAATTTACTTC.

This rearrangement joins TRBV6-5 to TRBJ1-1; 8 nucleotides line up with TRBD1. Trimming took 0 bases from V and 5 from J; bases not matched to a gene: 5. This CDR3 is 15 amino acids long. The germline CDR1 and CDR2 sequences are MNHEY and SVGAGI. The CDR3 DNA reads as TGTGCCAGCAGTTACTCCCAGGGGGCGGGAACTGAAGCTTTCTTT. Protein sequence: CASSYSQGAGTEAFF.

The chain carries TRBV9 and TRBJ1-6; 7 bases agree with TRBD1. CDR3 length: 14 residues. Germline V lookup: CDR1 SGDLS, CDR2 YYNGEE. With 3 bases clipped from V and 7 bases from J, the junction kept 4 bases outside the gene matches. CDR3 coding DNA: TGTGCCAGCAGCGCGGGGGACAGAAATTCACCCCTCCACTTT. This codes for CASSAGDRNSPLHF.

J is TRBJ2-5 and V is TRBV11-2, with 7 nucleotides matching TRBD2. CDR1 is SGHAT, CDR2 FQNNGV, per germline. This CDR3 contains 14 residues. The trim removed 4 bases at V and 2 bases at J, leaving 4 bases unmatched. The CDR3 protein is CASSWAGEQETQYF. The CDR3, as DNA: TGTGCCAGCAGCTGGGCGGGGGAACAAGAGACCCAGTACTTC.

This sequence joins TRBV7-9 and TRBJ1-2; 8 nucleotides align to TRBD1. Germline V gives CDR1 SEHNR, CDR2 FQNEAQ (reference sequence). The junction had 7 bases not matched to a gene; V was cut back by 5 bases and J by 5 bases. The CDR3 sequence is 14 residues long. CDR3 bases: TGTGCCAGCAGCCCCCCCAGGGGGCTTTATGGCTACACCTTC. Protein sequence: CASSPPRGLYGYTF.

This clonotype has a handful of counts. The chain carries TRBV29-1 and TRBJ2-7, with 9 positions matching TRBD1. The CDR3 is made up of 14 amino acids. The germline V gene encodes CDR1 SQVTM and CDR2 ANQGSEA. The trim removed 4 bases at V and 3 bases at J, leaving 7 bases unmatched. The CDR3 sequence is CSVGGTGNIYEQYF. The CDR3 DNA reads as TGCAGCGTTGGAGGGACAGGGAATATCTACGAGCAGTACTTC.

CDR3 nucleotides: TGCGCCAGCAGCCCCTGGGACAGGGGTACAGATACGCAGTATTTT. Protein sequence: CASSPWDRGTDTQYF. The V and J genes are TRBV5-1 and TRBJ2-3; 10 bases are shared with TRBD1. Germline CDR1 is SGHRS and CDR2 is YFSETQ. Trimming cost V 4 bases and J 3 bases; bases outside gene matches: 5. The CDR3 sequence is 15 residues long.

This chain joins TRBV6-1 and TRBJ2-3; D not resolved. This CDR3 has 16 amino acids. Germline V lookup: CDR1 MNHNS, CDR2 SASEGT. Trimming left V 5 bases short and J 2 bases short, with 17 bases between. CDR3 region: CASSRAGPHDTDTQYF. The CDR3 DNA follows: TGTGCCAGCAGTAGGGCCGGGCCTCACGACACAGATACGCAGTATTTT.

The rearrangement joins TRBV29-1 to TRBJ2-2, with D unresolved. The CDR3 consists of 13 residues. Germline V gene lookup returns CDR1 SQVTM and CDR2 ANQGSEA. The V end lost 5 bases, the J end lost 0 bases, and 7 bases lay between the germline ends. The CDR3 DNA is TGCAGCGTTCCACAAACGAACACCGGGGAGCTGTTTTTT. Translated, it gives CSVPQTNTGELFF.

The CDR3 loop is CASSFNRNYGYTF. The CDR3 DNA is TGTGCCAGCAGTTTTAACAGGAACTATGGCTACACCTTC. The chain recombines TRBV27 with TRBJ1-2, with D possibly matching TRBD1 (5 bases). V shed 3 bases and J shed 2 bases, with 7 bases lying between them. CDR1 is MNHEY, CDR2 SMNVEV, per germline (reference sequence). The length of the CDR3 is 13 residues.

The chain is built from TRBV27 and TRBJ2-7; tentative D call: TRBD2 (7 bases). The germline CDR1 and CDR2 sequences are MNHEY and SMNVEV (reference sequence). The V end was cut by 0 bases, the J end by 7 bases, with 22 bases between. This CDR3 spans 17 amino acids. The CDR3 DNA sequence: TGTGCCAGCAGTTTATCTGGCCCGCGCGGGGGCTCCCCGGAGCAGTACTTC. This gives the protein CASSLSGPRGGSPEQYF.

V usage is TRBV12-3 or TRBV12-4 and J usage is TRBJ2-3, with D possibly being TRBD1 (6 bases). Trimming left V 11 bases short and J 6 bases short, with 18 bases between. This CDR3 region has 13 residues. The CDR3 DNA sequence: TGTGCCTCCCAGGGGCAGGGGACCGATACGCAGTATTTT. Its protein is CASQGQGTDTQYF.

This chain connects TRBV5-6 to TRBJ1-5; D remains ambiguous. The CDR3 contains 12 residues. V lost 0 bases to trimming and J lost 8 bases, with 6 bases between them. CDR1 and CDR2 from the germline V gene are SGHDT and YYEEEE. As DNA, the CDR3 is TGTGCCAGCAGCTTGGGAGAGGAGCCCCAGCATTTT. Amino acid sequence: CASSLGEEPQHF.

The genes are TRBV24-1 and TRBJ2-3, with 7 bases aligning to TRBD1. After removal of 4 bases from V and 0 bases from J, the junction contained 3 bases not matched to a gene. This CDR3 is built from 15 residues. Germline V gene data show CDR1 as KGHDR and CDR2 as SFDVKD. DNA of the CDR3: TGTGCCACCAGTGACCGGGGACAGAGCACAGATACGCAGTATTTT. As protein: CATSDRGQSTDTQYF.

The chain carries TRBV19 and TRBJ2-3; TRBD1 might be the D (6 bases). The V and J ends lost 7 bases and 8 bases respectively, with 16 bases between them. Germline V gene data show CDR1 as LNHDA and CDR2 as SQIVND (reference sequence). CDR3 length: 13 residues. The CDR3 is CASKIQGLGTQYF. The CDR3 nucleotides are TGTGCCAGTAAGATACAGGGTTTGGGTACGCAGTATTTT.

CDR3 nucleotide sequence: TGTGCCACCAGCCTAGGACAGGGGGACCACTACGAGCAGTACTTC. It translates to CATSLGQGDHYEQYF. V is TRBV15 and J is TRBJ2-7, with TRBD1 matching over 10 bases. This CDR3 has 15 residues. V shed 5 bases and J 3 bases; nucleotides not matched to a gene: 7. Germline CDR1 is LNHNV and CDR2 is YYDKDF (reference sequence).

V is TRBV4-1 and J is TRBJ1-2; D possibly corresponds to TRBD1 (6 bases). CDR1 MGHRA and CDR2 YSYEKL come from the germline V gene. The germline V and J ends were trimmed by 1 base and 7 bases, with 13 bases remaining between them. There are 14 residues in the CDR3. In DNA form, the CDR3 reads TGCGCCAGCAGCCAAGCCGCGGGGGCGCCTGGCTACACCTTC. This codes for CASSQAAGAPGYTF.